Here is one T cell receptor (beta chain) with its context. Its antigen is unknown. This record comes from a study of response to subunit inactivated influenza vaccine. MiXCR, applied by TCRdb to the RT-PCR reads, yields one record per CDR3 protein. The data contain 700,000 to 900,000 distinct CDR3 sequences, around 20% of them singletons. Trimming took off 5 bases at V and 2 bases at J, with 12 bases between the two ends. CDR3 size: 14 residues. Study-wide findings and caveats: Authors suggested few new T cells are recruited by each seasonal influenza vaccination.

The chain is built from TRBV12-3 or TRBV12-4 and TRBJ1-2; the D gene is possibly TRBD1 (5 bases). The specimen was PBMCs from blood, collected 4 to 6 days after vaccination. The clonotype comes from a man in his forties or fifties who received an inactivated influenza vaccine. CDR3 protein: CASSPAGRNYGYTF. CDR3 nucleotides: TGTGCCAGCAGTCCCGCAGGGAGGAACTATGGCTACACCTTC.